This TCR beta chain was observed in a study of cytomegalovirus exposure and HLA in healthy donors. General observations from the study: In all likelihood, a cluster of highly shared sequence variants was a sequencing artifact.

Trimming took 1 base from V and 4 from J, leaving 13 bases between them. CDR3 size: 15 residues. The germline gives CDR1 SGHAT, CDR2 FQNNGV. The PCR made use of 60 Vbeta and 13 Jbeta primers. TCRdb's table, derived via immunoSEQ multiplex PCR, lists solely in-frame clones and lacks some. The sample consists of about 82,000 clones, less than 85% of them appearing once. This clone has just one count. What it binds is not known. The chain combines TRBV11-2 with TRBJ1-2; the D gene is possibly TRBD1 (5 bases). This TCR was sampled from a human donor in good health. Sequences were obtained from PBMCs. The CDR3 protein is CASSLGWGSSYGYTF. In DNA, the CDR3 is TGTGCCAGCAGCTTAGGTTGGGGCAGTTCCTATGGCTACACCTTC.